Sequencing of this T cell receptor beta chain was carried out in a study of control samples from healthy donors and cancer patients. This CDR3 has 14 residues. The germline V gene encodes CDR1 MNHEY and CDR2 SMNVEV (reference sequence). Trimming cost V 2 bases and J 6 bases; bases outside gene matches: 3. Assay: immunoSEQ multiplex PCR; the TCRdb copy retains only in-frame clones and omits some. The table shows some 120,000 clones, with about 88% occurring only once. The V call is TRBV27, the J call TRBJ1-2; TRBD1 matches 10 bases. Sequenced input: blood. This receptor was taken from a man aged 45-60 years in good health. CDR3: CASSLGDRGNGYTF. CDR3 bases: TGTGCCAGCAGTTTAGGGGACAGGGGAAATGGCTACACCTTC.